Listed below are T cell receptor beta chains from one sample, sequenced in a study of CD8+CD57+ T cells in acquired aplastic anemia. From the reads, TCRdb called clonotypes with MiXCR, one entry per CDR3 protein. The table lists about 190,000 distinct CDR3 sequences, 64% of them singletons. Sequencing was performed on sorted CD4+, CD8+, or CD8+CD57+ T cells (not recorded which) from PBMCs. Source of these receptors: a human donor with severe aplastic anemia or a healthy control (not recorded which). CDR3s include the opening cysteine and the closing phenylalanine or tryptophan. The D gene is left open where the match is weak. Clone size, where shown, is once, few, many, or a class for clones that have expanded.

D gene: NA; J gene: TRBJ1-5; clone size: once; V gene: TRBV7-6; CDR3 DNA: TGTGCCAGCAGCTTAGTCAATCAGCCCCAGCATTTT; CDR3 protein: CASSLVNQPQHF
D gene: NA; J gene: TRBJ2-5; clone size: NA; V gene: TRBV5-1; CDR3 DNA: TGCGCCAGCAGCTTGGCGGATACAACGGGTGGGGAGACCCAGTACTTC; CDR3 protein: CASSLADTTGGETQYF
D gene: TRBD2; J gene: TRBJ2-7; clone size: few; V gene: TRBV20-1; CDR3 DNA: TGCAGTGCTAGAGGATCGGGGGGGGCCTACGAGCAGTACTTC; CDR3 protein: CSARGSGGAYEQYF
D gene: TRBD2; J gene: TRBJ2-3; clone size: NA; V gene: TRBV7-8; CDR3 DNA: TGTGCCAGCAGCCCGACTAGCGGGAGATCAGATACGCAGTATTTT; CDR3 protein: CASSPTSGRSDTQYF
D gene: NA; J gene: TRBJ2-7; clone size: many; V gene: TRBV13; CDR3 DNA: TGTGCCAGCAGCTTTTCGGTCGCGGAAGGCGAGCAGTACTTC; CDR3 protein: CASSFSVAEGEQYF
D gene: TRBD1; J gene: TRBJ1-4; clone size: NA; V gene: TRBV10-3; CDR3 DNA: TGTGCCATCAGCGGCGATACCGGGACAGCAACTAATGAAAAACTGTTTTTT; CDR3 protein: CAISGDTGTATNEKLFF
D gene: TRBD2; J gene: TRBJ2-7; clone size: NA; V gene: TRBV6-5; CDR3 DNA: TGTGCCAGCAGTTACCGAGGACTAGCGGGGTCCTACGAGCAGTACTTC; CDR3 protein: CASSYRGLAGSYEQYF
D gene: TRBD1; J gene: TRBJ1-2; clone size: NA; V gene: TRBV12-3/TRBV12-4; CDR3 DNA: TGTGCCAGCAGTCGGACAGGGGGCGGCTATGGCTACACCTTC; CDR3 protein: CASSRTGGGYGYTF
D gene: TRBD2; J gene: TRBJ2-1; clone size: NA; V gene: TRBV5-4; CDR3 DNA: TGTGCCAGCAGCCCGAGCGGGAGGGCCTACAATGAGCAGTTCTTC; CDR3 protein: CASSPSGRAYNEQFF
D gene: TRBD2; J gene: TRBJ2-7; clone size: NA; V gene: TRBV19; CDR3 DNA: TGTGCCAGTAGTTCGGGACTAGCGGAGTACGAGCAGTACTTC; CDR3 protein: CASSSGLAEYEQYF
D gene: NA; J gene: TRBJ2-1; clone size: NA; V gene: TRBV4-1; CDR3 DNA: TGCGCCAGCAGCCAAGATCTTGATGAGCAGTTCTTC; CDR3 protein: CASSQDLDEQFF
D gene: NA; J gene: TRBJ2-7; clone size: once; V gene: TRBV24-1; CDR3 DNA: TGTGCCACCAGTGAGGCGACGGGGGTTGGGGGCTACGAGCAGTACTTC; CDR3 protein: CATSEATGVGGYEQYF
D gene: NA; J gene: TRBJ2-7; clone size: NA; V gene: TRBV24-1; CDR3 DNA: TGTGCCACCAGTGATGGAATCCGGTGGGGCAGGGACGAGCAGTACTTC; CDR3 protein: CATSDGIRWGRDEQYF
D gene: NA; J gene: TRBJ2-1; clone size: NA; V gene: TRBV20-1; CDR3 DNA: TGCAGTGCTAGAGCCAGGCTGACGAATGAGCAGTTCTTC; CDR3 protein: CSARARLTNEQFF
D gene: TRBD2; J gene: TRBJ2-3; clone size: once; V gene: TRBV24-1; CDR3 DNA: TGTGCCACCAGTGATCCCGTAGCGGGGGGCGGCACAGATACGCAGTATTTT; CDR3 protein: CATSDPVAGGGTDTQYF
D gene: NA; J gene: TRBJ1-5; clone size: NA; V gene: TRBV2; CDR3 DNA: TGTGCCAGCAGTCAAGATAGCAATCAGCCCCAGCATTTT; CDR3 protein: CASSQDSNQPQHF
D gene: TRBD2; J gene: TRBJ2-2; clone size: NA; V gene: TRBV19; CDR3 DNA: TGTGCCAGTAGTAAGACTAGCGGGGGGGCGTTCGGGGAGCTGTTTTTT; CDR3 protein: CASSKTSGGAFGELFF
D gene: NA; J gene: TRBJ2-1; clone size: NA; V gene: TRBV6-4; CDR3 DNA: TGTGCCAGCAGTTTAGGACACCCTGAGCAGTTCTTC; CDR3 protein: CASSLGHPEQFF
D gene: NA; J gene: TRBJ2-5; clone size: many; V gene: TRBV9; CDR3 DNA: TGTGCCAGCAGCGTAGAAGTATTCGGGGAGACCCAGTACTTC; CDR3 protein: CASSVEVFGETQYF
D gene: TRBD1; J gene: TRBJ1-4; clone size: few; V gene: TRBV27; CDR3 DNA: TGTGCCAGCAGTTCAGGGGGATTAGGAGAAAAACTGTTTTTT; CDR3 protein: CASSSGGLGEKLFF
D gene: NA; J gene: TRBJ2-2; clone size: few; V gene: TRBV10-1; CDR3 DNA: TGCGCCAGCAGTGACGGGGTCGGGGGGAACACCGGGGAGCTGTTTTTT; CDR3 protein: CASSDGVGGNTGELFF
D gene: TRBD2; J gene: TRBJ2-3; clone size: NA; V gene: TRBV7-2; CDR3 DNA: TGTGCCAGCAGCTTGGCCCCTAGGAGGAGCGGGAGGTCGGCAGATACGCAGTATTTT; CDR3 protein: CASSLAPRRSGRSADTQYF
D gene: NA; J gene: TRBJ1-6; clone size: few; V gene: TRBV2; CDR3 DNA: TGTGCCAGCCTAGGCCAGCCCCCATCACCCCTCCACTTT; CDR3 protein: CASLGQPPSPLHF
D gene: NA; J gene: TRBJ2-1; clone size: NA; V gene: TRBV7-3; CDR3 DNA: TGTGCCAGCAGCTTAAATACAGCCAATGAGCAGTTCTTC; CDR3 protein: CASSLNTANEQFF
D gene: TRBD1; J gene: TRBJ1-4; clone size: NA; V gene: TRBV20-1; CDR3 DNA: TGCAGTGCTAGAGATTCCGGGACAGGGGGAAGGTGGAAACTGTTTTTT; CDR3 protein: CSARDSGTGGRWKLFF
D gene: NA; J gene: TRBJ2-1; clone size: NA; V gene: TRBV5-1; CDR3 DNA: TGCGCCAGCAGCTTGGAGGCTAGTGATTTCAATGAGCAGTTCTTC; CDR3 protein: CASSLEASDFNEQFF
D gene: NA; J gene: TRBJ2-5; clone size: NA; V gene: TRBV5-8; CDR3 DNA: TGTGCCAGGCGGACCGGGTGCTTC; CDR3 protein: CARRTGCF
D gene: NA; J gene: TRBJ1-6; clone size: NA; V gene: TRBV7-9; CDR3 DNA: TGTGCCAGCAGCTCCTCCAGGGCGGGTCTCAATTCACCCCTCCACTTT; CDR3 protein: CASSSSRAGLNSPLHF
D gene: TRBD1; J gene: TRBJ1-6; clone size: NA; V gene: TRBV19; CDR3 DNA: TGTGCCAGTGAGGGACAGGGGAATTCACCCCTCCACTTT; CDR3 protein: CASEGQGNSPLHF
D gene: NA; J gene: TRBJ2-7; clone size: NA; V gene: TRBV2; CDR3 DNA: TGTGCCAGCAGTGAAGACGGCCGAGCGAGCGAGCAGTACTTC; CDR3 protein: CASSEDGRASEQYF
D gene: NA; J gene: TRBJ2-5; clone size: many; V gene: TRBV20-1; CDR3 DNA: TGCAGTGCTCCCCTTCTTTATGAGACCCAGTACTTC; CDR3 protein: CSAPLLYETQYF
D gene: TRBD1; J gene: TRBJ1-1; clone size: few; V gene: TRBV7-9; CDR3 DNA: TGTGCCAGCAGCTCTTATCAGGACAGGGCCGCTGAAGCTTTCTTT; CDR3 protein: CASSSYQDRAAEAFF
D gene: TRBD2; J gene: TRBJ2-3; clone size: NA; V gene: TRBV29-1; CDR3 DNA: TGCAGCGTTGAGGCGGGAGCAGATACGCAGTATTTT; CDR3 protein: CSVEAGADTQYF
D gene: NA; J gene: TRBJ1-2; clone size: NA; V gene: TRBV10-3; CDR3 DNA: TGTGCCATCAGCGGGGGGAGCTTAACTAACTATGGCTACACCTTC; CDR3 protein: CAISGGSLTNYGYTF
D gene: TRBD2; J gene: TRBJ2-1; clone size: NA; V gene: TRBV7-8; CDR3 DNA: TGTGCCAGCAGCTTAGTCCACGGCGGGGGGGCGTACAATGAGCAGTTCTTC; CDR3 protein: CASSLVHGGGAYNEQFF
D gene: NA; J gene: TRBJ2-7; clone size: NA; V gene: TRBV5-1; CDR3 DNA: TGTGCCAGCAGCTTAGAAGTTAGCGCTAGGCAGTACTTC; CDR3 protein: CASSLEVSARQYF
D gene: NA; J gene: TRBJ2-7; clone size: NA; V gene: TRBV13; CDR3 DNA: TGTGCCAGCAGCCTCGAGGACCGTAGGGAGCAGTACTTC; CDR3 protein: CASSLEDRREQYF
D gene: TRBD1; J gene: TRBJ2-7; clone size: NA; V gene: TRBV5-1; CDR3 DNA: TGCGCCAGCAAGGGACAGGGACCTTCCTACGAGCAGTACTTC; CDR3 protein: CASKGQGPSYEQYF
D gene: TRBD1; J gene: TRBJ1-4; clone size: NA; V gene: TRBV5-1; CDR3 DNA: TGCGCCAGCAGCCCCGGGACAGGACACCGAAAACTGTTTTTT; CDR3 protein: CASSPGTGHRKLFF
D gene: NA; J gene: TRBJ2-1; clone size: NA; V gene: TRBV6-6; CDR3 DNA: TGTGCCAGCAGTTCAGGGCCACAGTTCTTC; CDR3 protein: CASSSGPQFF
D gene: NA; J gene: TRBJ2-7; clone size: NA; V gene: TRBV2; CDR3 DNA: TGTGCCAGCAGTGCCGGCTACGAGCAGTACTTC; CDR3 protein: CASSAGYEQYF
D gene: TRBD1; J gene: TRBJ2-7; clone size: NA; V gene: TRBV7-9; CDR3 DNA: TGTGCCAGCAGCCCAACCGGGACAGGCCCTCTCGAGCAGTACTTC; CDR3 protein: CASSPTGTGPLEQYF
D gene: NA; J gene: TRBJ2-2; clone size: NA; V gene: TRBV24-1; CDR3 DNA: TGTGCCACCAGTGATCCGACCGGTTGGACCGGGGAGCTGTTTTTT; CDR3 protein: CATSDPTGWTGELFF
D gene: NA; J gene: TRBJ1-5; clone size: NA; V gene: TRBV2; CDR3 DNA: TGTGCCAGCAGTGAAAGGACAGTTAGCAATCAGCCCCGGCATTTT; CDR3 protein: CASSERTVSNQPRHF
D gene: NA; J gene: TRBJ1-3; clone size: few; V gene: TRBV2; CDR3 DNA: TGTGCCAGCAGTGTTGACTCTGGAAACACCATATATTTT; CDR3 protein: CASSVDSGNTIYF
D gene: TRBD1; J gene: TRBJ2-1; clone size: NA; V gene: TRBV7-6; CDR3 DNA: TGTGCCAGCAGCTTAGTAGGGGGCAGGAGCTCCTACAATGAGCAGTCCTTC; CDR3 protein: CASSLVGGRSSYNEQSF
D gene: NA; J gene: TRBJ2-2; clone size: NA; V gene: TRBV12-3/TRBV12-4; CDR3 DNA: TGTGCCAGCAGTTCTATAGGGCAGGGCACCGGGGAGCTGTTTTTT; CDR3 protein: CASSSIGQGTGELFF
D gene: NA; J gene: TRBJ1-1; clone size: many; V gene: TRBV19; CDR3 DNA: TGTGCCAGTAGTATAGGACGGTCGAACACTGAAGCTTTCTTT; CDR3 protein: CASSIGRSNTEAFF